The 7 T cell receptor beta chains given below trace back to one sample, sequenced in a study of blood T cell repertoires in COVID-19. Profiling relied on immunoSEQ multiplex PCR, and the TCRdb table lists in-frame clones only, not all of them. The sample lists more than 110,000 clones, 85% to 90% occurring once. Specimen: peripheral blood. Source of these receptors: a man in his 60s with active or convalescent COVID-19.

The chain employs TRBV7-8 and TRBJ2-3; D possibly corresponds to TRBD2 (6 bases). Trimming cost V 5 bases and J 3 bases, with 15 bases left between them. From germline, CDR1 is SGHVS and CDR2 FQNEAQ. CDR3 size: 15 residues. The CDR3 DNA reads TGTGCCAGCAGCAAGACTAGTGGGAGGACAGATACGCAGTATTTT. Translating gives CASSKTSGRTDTQYF.

The gene calls are TRBV28 and TRBJ2-2; D remains unclear. The CDR3 has 18 residues. Germline V gene data show CDR1 as MDHEN and CDR2 as SYDVKM. V shed 3 bases and J shed 0 bases, with 17 bases lying between them. CDR3 DNA: TGTGCCAGCAGTTTGGCCGTTAAGGTCAGCGCGAACACCGGGGAGCTGTTTTTT. It is translated as CASSLAVKVSANTGELFF.

The chain is built from TRBV4-2 and TRBJ1-6; no firm D call. The V end lost 1 base, the J end lost 10 bases, and 11 bases lay between the germline ends. The CDR3 consists of 14 residues. CDR1 and CDR2 (germline): LGHNA, YNFKEQ. CDR3 DNA sequence: TGTGCCAGCAGCCAAGCAGTAAGAGGGTCACCCCTCCACTTT. Its protein product is CASSQAVRGSPLHF.

The CDR3 region is CASRVTVNNSPLHF. The CDR3 DNA sequence: TGTGCCAGTAGAGTGACAGTAAATAATTCACCCCTCCACTTT. J is TRBJ1-6 and V is TRBV19, with TRBD1 as a possible D gene (5 bases). CDR1 is LNHDA and CDR2 is SQIVND in the germline V gene (reference sequence). Trimming took off 6 bases at V and 5 bases at J, with 11 bases between the two ends. The CDR3 sequence is 14 residues long.

The rearrangement uses TRBV12-3 or TRBV12-4 and TRBJ1-1, with TRBD1 identical over 8 bases. The CDR3 consists of 13 residues. V shed 5 bases and J 4 bases; nucleotides not matched to a gene: 3. CDR3 sequence: CASSTTGGTEAFF. The DNA of the CDR3 is TGTGCCAGCAGTACAACAGGGGGCACTGAAGCTTTCTTT.

The chain carries TRBV5-1 and TRBJ1-5; TRBD1 might be the D (5 bases). Germline V lookup: CDR1 SGHRS, CDR2 YFSETQ. The CDR3 runs 13 residues. V was pared by 0 bases and J by 4 bases, with 5 bases between. The CDR3 DNA reads as TGCGCCAGCAGCTTGGCAGGGAATCAGCCCCAGCATTTT. It specifies CASSLAGNQPQHF. Supplemented by reference TRBV5-1 and TRBJ1-5, the full variable domain reads KAGVTQTPRYLIKTRGQQVTLSCSPISGHRSVSWYQQTPGQGLQFLFEYFSETQRNKGNFPGRFSGRQFSNSRSEMNVSTLELGDSALYLCASSLAGNQPQHFGDGTRLSIL.

This clone has only a few counts. The chain joins TRBV27 to TRBJ2-1; TRBD2 matches 13 bases. Germline-derived CDR1 and CDR2 are MNHEY and SMNVEV (reference sequence). Trimming removed 5 bases from V and 9 bases from J; junction bases left unmatched: 7. The CDR3 loop spans 15 amino acids. The CDR3 DNA reads TGTGCCAGCAGTCCACTAGCGGGAGGGCCGGTTGAGCAGTTCTTC. Protein: CASSPLAGGPVEQFF.